This TCR beta chain comes out of a study of T-cell reconstitution after alpha-beta-depleted transplantation in children. Study-level findings and limits: Several hundred expanded graft clones reportedly supplied alpha-beta T cells about two months after transplant.

At least ten counts were recorded for this clonotype. Its target is not known. Molecular barcoding with unique molecular identifiers was used for the TCRbeta library. A single record per CDR3 protein comes from TCRdb applying MiXCR to the PCR reads. The table has 200,000 or so distinct CDR3 sequences, roughly 7.1% seen once. The germline V and J ends were trimmed by 4 bases and 0 bases, with 12 bases remaining between them. Germline CDR1 reads MNHEY; CDR2 reads SVGEGT. CDR3 length equals 15 residues. The TCR comes from a boy between 2 and 10 years old with acute lymphoblastic leukemia, due to receive a stem cell transplant. V usage is TRBV6-2 or TRBV6-3 and J usage is TRBJ1-1; D remains ambiguous. This sample comprised PBMCs, obtained before TCRalphabeta/CD19-depleted stem cell transplant. The CDR3 nucleotides are TGTGCCAGCAGTTTTTCCGACACCGTGAACACTGAAGCTTTCTTT. It translates to CASSFSDTVNTEAFF.